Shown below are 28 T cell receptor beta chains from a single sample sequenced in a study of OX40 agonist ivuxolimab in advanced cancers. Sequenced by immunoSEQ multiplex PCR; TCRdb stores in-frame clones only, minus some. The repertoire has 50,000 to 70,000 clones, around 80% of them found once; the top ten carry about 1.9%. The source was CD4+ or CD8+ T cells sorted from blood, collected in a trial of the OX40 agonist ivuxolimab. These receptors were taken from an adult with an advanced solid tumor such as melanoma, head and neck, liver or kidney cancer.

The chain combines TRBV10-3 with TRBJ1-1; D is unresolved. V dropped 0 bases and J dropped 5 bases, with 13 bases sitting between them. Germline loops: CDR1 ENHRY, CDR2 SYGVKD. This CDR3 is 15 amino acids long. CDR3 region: CAISESQEKRTEAFF. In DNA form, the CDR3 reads TGTGCCATCAGTGAGTCCCAGGAGAAGCGGACTGAAGCTTTCTTT.

CDR3 in amino acids: CASSPQDGYNEQFF. The CDR3 coding sequence is TGTGCCAGCAGCCCGCAGGACGGATACAATGAGCAGTTCTTC. The V and J genes are TRBV7-3 and TRBJ2-1; D is undetermined. V was clipped by 5 bases and J by 4 bases, with 12 bases between them. Germline CDR1 and CDR2: SGHTA and FQGTGA. This CDR3 is built from 14 residues.

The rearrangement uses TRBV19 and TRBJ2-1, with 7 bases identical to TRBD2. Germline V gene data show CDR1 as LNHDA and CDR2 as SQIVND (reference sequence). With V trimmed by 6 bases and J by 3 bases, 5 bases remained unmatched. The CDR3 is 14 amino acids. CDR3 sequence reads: CASSRGDGYNEQFF. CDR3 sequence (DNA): TGTGCCAGTAGCCGGGGGGACGGCTACAATGAGCAGTTCTTC.

The CDR3 loop reads CASSLPGQGRETQYF. The CDR3 region has the DNA TGTGCCAGCAGCTTACCGGGACAGGGAAGGGAGACCCAGTACTTC. The rearrangement links TRBV11-2 to TRBJ2-5, with 9 nucleotides matching TRBD1. This CDR3 spans 15 amino acids. Germline lookup yields CDR1 SGHAT and CDR2 FQNNGV. Trimming removed 2 bases from V and 5 bases from J; junction bases left unmatched: 6.

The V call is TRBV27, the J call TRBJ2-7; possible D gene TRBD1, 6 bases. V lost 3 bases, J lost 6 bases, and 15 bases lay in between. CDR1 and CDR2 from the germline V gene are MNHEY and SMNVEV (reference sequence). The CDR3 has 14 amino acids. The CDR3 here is CASSLLTGFGEQYF. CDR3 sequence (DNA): TGTGCCAGCAGTTTGCTCACAGGGTTTGGCGAGCAGTACTTC.

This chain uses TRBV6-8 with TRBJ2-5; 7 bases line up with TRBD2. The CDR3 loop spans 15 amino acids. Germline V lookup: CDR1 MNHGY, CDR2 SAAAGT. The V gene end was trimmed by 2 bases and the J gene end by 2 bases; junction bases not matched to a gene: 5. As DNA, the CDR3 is TGTGCCAGCAGTTACGGGGCTAGCGGACAAGAGACCCAGTACTTC. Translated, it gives CASSYGASGQETQYF.

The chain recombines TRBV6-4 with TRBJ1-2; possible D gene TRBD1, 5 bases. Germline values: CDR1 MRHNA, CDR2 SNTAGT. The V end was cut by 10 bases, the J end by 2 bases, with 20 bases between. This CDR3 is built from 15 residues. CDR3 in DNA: TGTGCCACGTGGGGACGAAAGGGCTTCAACTATGGCTACACCTTC. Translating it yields CATWGRKGFNYGYTF.

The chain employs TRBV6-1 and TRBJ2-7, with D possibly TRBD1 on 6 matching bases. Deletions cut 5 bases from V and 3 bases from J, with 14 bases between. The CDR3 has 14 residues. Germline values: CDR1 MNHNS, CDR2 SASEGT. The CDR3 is CASSSGQNLYEQYF. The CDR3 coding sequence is TGTGCCAGCAGTTCCGGACAGAATCTCTACGAGCAGTACTTC.

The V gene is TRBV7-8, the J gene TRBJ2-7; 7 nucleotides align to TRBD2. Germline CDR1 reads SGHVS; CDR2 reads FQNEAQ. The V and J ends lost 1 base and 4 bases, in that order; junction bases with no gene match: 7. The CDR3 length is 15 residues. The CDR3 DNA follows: TGTGCCAGCAGCTTAGAAGGCGGGAGTGGTTACGAGCAGTACTTC. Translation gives CASSLEGGSGYEQYF.

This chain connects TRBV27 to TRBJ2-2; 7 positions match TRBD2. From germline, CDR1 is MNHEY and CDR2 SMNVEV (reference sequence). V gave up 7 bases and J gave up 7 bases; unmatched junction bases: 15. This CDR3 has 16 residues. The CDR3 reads CASNMVSGAPGGELFF. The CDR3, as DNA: TGTGCCAGCAATATGGTCAGCGGGGCGCCCGGCGGGGAGCTGTTTTTT.

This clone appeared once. The CDR3 is CATSRGLVSSGANVLTF. The CDR3 nucleotides read TGTGCCACCAGCAGGGGACTAGTCAGCTCTGGGGCCAACGTCCTGACTTTC. This chain connects TRBV15 to TRBJ2-6; 8 bases align to TRBD2. The V gene end was trimmed by 3 bases and the J gene end by 0 bases; junction bases not matched to a gene: 4. In germline, CDR1 is LNHNV, CDR2 YYDKDF (reference sequence). CDR3 length: 17 residues.

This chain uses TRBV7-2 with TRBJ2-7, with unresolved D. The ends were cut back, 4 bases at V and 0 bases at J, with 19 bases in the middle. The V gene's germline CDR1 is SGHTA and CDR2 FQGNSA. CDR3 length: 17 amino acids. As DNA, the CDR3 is TGTGCCAGCAGCTCACCCATCGACGGGCCATTCTCCTACGAGCAGTACTTC. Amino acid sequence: CASSSPIDGPFSYEQYF.

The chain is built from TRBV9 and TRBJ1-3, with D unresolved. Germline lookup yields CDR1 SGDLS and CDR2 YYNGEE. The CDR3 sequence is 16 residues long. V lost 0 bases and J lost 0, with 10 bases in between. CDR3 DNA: TGTGCCAGCAGCGTAGCTGTATCTGCCTCTGGAAACACCATATATTTT. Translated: CASSVAVSASGNTIYF.

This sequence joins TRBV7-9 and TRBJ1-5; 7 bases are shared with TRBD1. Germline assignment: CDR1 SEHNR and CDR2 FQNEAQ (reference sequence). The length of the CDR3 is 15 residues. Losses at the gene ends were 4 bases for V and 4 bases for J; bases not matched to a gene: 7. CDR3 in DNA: TGTGCCAGCAGCTCATTACAGGGGCCGAATCAGCCCCAGCATTTT. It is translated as CASSSLQGPNQPQHF.

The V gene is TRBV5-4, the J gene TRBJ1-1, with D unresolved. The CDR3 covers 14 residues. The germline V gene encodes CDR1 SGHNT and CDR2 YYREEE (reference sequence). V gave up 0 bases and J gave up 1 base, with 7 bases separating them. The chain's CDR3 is CASSLAFGNTEAFF. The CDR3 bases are TGTGCCAGCAGCTTGGCCTTCGGGAACACTGAAGCTTTCTTT.

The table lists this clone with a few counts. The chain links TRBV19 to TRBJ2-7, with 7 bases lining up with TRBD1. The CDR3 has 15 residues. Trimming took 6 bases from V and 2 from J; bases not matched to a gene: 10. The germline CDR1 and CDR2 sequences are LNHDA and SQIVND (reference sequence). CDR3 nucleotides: TGTGCCAGTAGCCAGCTTCGGGACAGAGCCTACGAGCAGTACTTC. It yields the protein CASSQLRDRAYEQYF.

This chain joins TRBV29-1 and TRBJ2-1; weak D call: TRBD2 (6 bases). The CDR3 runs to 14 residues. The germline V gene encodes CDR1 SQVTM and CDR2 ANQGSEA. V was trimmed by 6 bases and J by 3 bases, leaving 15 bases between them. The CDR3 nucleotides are TGCAGCGTCGCCCGGGACTTCCTCTACAATGAGCAGTTCTTC. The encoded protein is CSVARDFLYNEQFF.

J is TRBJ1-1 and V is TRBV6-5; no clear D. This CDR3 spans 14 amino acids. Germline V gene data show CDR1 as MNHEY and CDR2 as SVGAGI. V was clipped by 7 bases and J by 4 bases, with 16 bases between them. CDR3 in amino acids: CASTSRRQATEAFF. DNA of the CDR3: TGTGCCAGCACGTCAAGGCGGCAGGCCACTGAAGCTTTCTTT.

The CDR3 DNA follows: TGTGCCAGCAGTTTAAGGGCGGGTGGGGGCGCCTCCACCGGGGAGCTGTTTTTT. Its translation is CASSLRAGGGASTGELFF. V usage is TRBV27 and J usage is TRBJ2-2; possibly TRBD1 for D (6 bases). The CDR3 sequence is 18 residues long. Germline V lookup: CDR1 MNHEY, CDR2 SMNVEV (reference sequence). V lost 2 bases to trimming and J lost 4 bases, with 20 bases between them.

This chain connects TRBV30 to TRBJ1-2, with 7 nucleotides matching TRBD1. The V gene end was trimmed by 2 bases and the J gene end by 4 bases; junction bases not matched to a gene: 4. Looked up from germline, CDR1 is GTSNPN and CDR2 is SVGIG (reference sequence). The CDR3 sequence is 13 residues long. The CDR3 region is CAWSFDRAYGYTF. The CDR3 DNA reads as TGTGCCTGGAGTTTTGACAGGGCCTATGGCTACACCTTC.

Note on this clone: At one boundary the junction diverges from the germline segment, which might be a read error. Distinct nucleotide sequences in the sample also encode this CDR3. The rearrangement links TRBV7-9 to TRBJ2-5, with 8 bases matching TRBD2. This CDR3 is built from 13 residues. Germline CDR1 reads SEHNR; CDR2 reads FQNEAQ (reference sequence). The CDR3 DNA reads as TGCGCCAGCAAAATAGCGGGGAAGGAGACCCAGTACTTC. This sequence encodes CASKIAGKETQYF.

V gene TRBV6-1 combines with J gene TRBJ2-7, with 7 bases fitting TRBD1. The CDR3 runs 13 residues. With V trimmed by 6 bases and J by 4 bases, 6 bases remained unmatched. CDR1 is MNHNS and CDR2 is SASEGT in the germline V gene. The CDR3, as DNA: TGTGCCAGCAGCCGGGACAGATTATACGAGCAGTACTTC. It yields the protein CASSRDRLYEQYF.

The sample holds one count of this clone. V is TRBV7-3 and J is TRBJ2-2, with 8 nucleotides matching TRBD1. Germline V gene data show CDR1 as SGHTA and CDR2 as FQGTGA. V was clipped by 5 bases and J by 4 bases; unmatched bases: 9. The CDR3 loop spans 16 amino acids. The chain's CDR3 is CASSPRGTGATGELFF. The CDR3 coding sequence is TGTGCCAGCAGCCCCAGAGGGACAGGTGCCACCGGGGAGCTGTTTTTT.

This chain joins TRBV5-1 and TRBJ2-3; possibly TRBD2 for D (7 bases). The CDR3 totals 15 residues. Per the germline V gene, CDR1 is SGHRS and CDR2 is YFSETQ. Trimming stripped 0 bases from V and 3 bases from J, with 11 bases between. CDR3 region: CASSLVAGATDTQYF. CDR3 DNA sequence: TGCGCCAGCAGCTTGGTGGCGGGGGCGACAGATACGCAGTATTTT.

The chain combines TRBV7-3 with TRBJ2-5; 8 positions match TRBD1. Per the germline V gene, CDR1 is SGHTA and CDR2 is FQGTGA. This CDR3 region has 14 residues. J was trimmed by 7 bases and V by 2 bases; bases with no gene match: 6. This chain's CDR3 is CASSLVDRGGTQYF. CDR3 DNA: TGTGCCAGCAGCTTAGTCGACAGGGGTGGGACCCAGTACTTC.

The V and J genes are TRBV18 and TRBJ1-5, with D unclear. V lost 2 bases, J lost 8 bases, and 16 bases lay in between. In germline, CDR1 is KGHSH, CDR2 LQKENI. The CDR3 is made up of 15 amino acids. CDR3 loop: CASSPRIGPGEPQHF. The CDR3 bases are TGTGCCAGCTCACCAAGGATCGGGCCCGGGGAGCCCCAGCATTTT. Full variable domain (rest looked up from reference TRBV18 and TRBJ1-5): NAGVMQNPRHLVRRRGQEARLRCSPMKGHSHVYWYRQLPEEGLKFMVYLQKENIIDESGMPKERFSAEFPKEGPSILRIQQVVRGDSAAYFCASSPRIGPGEPQHFGDGTRLSIL.

The CDR3 reads CASSIASGVTDTQYF. The CDR3 DNA follows: TGTGCCAGCAGCATTGCTAGCGGGGTCACAGATACGCAGTATTTT. This chain uses TRBV7-3 with TRBJ2-3; 9 bases match TRBD2. Germline assignment: CDR1 SGHTA and CDR2 FQGTGA. CDR3 length: 15 residues. Trimming removed 5 bases from V and 2 bases from J; junction bases left unmatched: 5.

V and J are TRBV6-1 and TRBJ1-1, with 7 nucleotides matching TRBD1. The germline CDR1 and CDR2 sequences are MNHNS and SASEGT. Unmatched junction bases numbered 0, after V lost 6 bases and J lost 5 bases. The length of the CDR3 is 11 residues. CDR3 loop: CASRQGTEAFF. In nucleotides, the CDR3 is TGTGCCAGCAGACAGGGGACTGAAGCTTTCTTT.